This TCR beta chain was found in a study of T cell responses to AZD1222 COVID-19 vaccine. The CDR3 extends over 16 amino acids. The V gene lost 0 bases and the J gene lost 4 bases, with 16 bases spanning the gap. From germline, CDR1 is GTSNPN and CDR2 SVGIG (reference sequence). The repertoire was sequenced with immunoSEQ multiplex PCR; TCRdb's copy has only in-frame clones and lacks some. The sample yields 90,000 to 100,000 clones, nearly 90% seen once. V usage is TRBV30 and J usage is TRBJ1-5, with a tentative D call TRBD1 (5 bases). This sample comprised peripheral blood, obtained on day 0 of AZD1222 vaccination. The TCR was taken from an adult in good health. In DNA form, the CDR3 reads TGTGCCTGGAGTGTATCGGGGACTGCCATAAATCAGCCCCAGCATTTT. It is translated as CAWSVSGTAINQPQHF. Using reference TRBV30 and TRBJ1-5 for the parts outside the CDR3, the full variable domain is SQTIHQWPATLVQPVGSPLSLECTVEGTSNPNLYWYRQAAGRGLQLLFYSVGIGQISSEVPQNLSASRPQDRQFILSSKKLLLSDSGFYLCAWSVSGTAINQPQHFGDGTRLSIL.